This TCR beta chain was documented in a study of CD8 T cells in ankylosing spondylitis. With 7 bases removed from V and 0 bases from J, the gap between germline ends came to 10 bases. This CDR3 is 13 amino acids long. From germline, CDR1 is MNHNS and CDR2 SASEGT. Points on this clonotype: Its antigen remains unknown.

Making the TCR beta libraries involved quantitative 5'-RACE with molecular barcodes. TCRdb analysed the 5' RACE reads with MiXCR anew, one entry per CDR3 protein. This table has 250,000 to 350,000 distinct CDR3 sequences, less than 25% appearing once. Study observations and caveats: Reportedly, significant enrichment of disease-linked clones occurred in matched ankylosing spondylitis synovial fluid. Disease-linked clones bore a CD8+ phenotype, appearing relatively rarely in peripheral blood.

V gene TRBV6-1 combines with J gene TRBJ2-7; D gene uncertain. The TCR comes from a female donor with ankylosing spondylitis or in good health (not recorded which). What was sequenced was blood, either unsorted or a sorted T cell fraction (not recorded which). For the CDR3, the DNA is TGTGCCAGCAAGTCGGCCGCCTCCTACGAGCAGTACTTC. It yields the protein CASKSAASYEQYF.